The clone carrying this T cell receptor (beta chain) was picked up many times. Its antigen is not known. The CDR3 runs 16 residues. Germline lookup yields CDR1 SGHVS and CDR2 FQNEAQ. The V and J ends lost 5 bases and 1 base, in that order; junction bases with no gene match: 7. Researchers report isolating at least 7 million PBMCs per sample. This entry comes from a study of blood T cells in healthy people across ages. Study-level points and caveats: Diversity estimates from one million T cells were considered underestimates.

Then a second PCR, running roughly 7 to 11 cycles, was carried out with a sample-barcoded 5' primer and a J-beta primer mix. Researchers report that a template-switch adaptor with 12 random nucleotides tagged each cDNA molecule. TCRdb independently ran MiXCR on the 5' RACE reads; one entry per CDR3 protein. The sample has 650,000 to 1,000,000 distinct CDR3 sequences, around 36% seen once. The specimen was blood. The V and J genes are TRBV7-8 and TRBJ2-7, with 11 bases fitting TRBD1. The receptor comes from a man aged 18 to 30 in good health. CDR3 coding DNA: TGTGCCAGCAGCCCTTGGACAGGGGGCGCTTCCTACGAGCAGTACTTC. The encoded protein is CASSPWTGGASYEQYF.